Below are 2 T cell receptor beta chains sequenced from a single sample in a study of blood T cell repertoires in COVID-19. Repertoires were generated with immunoSEQ multiplex PCR, while TCRdb's copy carries only in-frame clones and drops some. This sample has 110,000 to 150,000 clones, with approximately 80% found just once. Sequencing input: peripheral blood. All receptors come from a man between 65 and 80 years old who had recovered from COVID-19.

The gene calls are TRBV7-8 and TRBJ2-7, with 9 bases that match TRBD2. J lost 4 bases, V lost 8 bases, and 6 bases had no gene match. Germline V CDR1 and CDR2: SGHVS, FQNEAQ. CDR3 length: 13 residues. DNA for the CDR3: TGTGCCAGCCGACTAGCGGAGACATACGAGCAGTACTTC. Its translation is CASRLAETYEQYF.

This chain joins TRBV7-2 and TRBJ1-4, with D possibly matching TRBD1 (6 bases). The CDR3 is made up of 16 amino acids. Germline V gene sequence: CDR1 SGHTA, CDR2 FQGNSA. Trimming cost V 1 base and J 8 bases, with 17 bases left between them. CDR3 sequence: CASSLGGGTVGEKLFF. CDR3 bases: TGTGCCAGCAGCTTAGGGGGGGGCACGGTGGGCGAAAAACTGTTTTTT. The whole variable domain, filled in from reference TRBV7-2 and TRBJ1-4, reads GAGVSQSPSNKVTEKGKDVELRCDPISGHTALYWYRQSLGQGLEFLIYFQGNSAPDKSGLPSDRFSAERTGGSVSTLTIQRTQQEDSAVYLCASSLGGGTVGEKLFFGSGTQLSVL.